Shown below are 24 T cell receptor beta chains from a single sample sequenced in a study of CD8 T cells in Susac syndrome. RNA, at about 0.45 to 1 ug, was reverse transcribed with random hexamers. A single record per CDR3 protein comes from TCRdb applying MiXCR to the immunoSEQ multiplex PCR reads. The table has 120,000 or so distinct CDR3 sequences, 94% seen once. Specimen: CD4+ T cells from PBMCs. These receptors all stem from a human donor in good health.

CDR3 DNA: TGCGCCAGCAGCGAGGGGACTAGCGGGAGGGCCGATGAGCAGTTCTTC. This encodes CASSEGTSGRADEQFF. The chain has TRBV5-1 and TRBJ2-1; TRBD2 agrees at 16 bases. The ends lost 4 bases at V and 8 bases at J; junction bases unmatched: 6. The germline gives CDR1 SGHRS, CDR2 YFSETQ. The CDR3 is 16 amino acids.

J is TRBJ2-5 and V is TRBV6-5; 14 bases are a match to TRBD2. The CDR3 covers 17 residues. Per germline, CDR1 MNHEY and CDR2 SVGAGI. Trimming at V came to 2 bases and at J to 5 bases, leaving 7 bases not matched to a gene. The CDR3 DNA reads as TGTGCCAGCAGTTACCCCGGGACTAGCGGGAGTTGGGAGACCCAGTACTTC. Its protein is CASSYPGTSGSWETQYF.

The chain couples TRBV27 to TRBJ2-1; 11 nucleotides match TRBD2. The germline V gene has CDR1 MNHEY and CDR2 SMNVEV (reference sequence). The CDR3 contains 16 residues. V dropped 5 bases and J dropped 4; count of bases not matched to a gene: 7. DNA of the CDR3: TGTGCCAGCAGTCCACAGTCTAGCGGGAGGTACAATGAGCAGTTCTTC. Protein: CASSPQSSGRYNEQFF.

The chain employs TRBV5-4 and TRBJ2-2; no reliable D call. CDR3 length equals 14 residues. In germline, CDR1 is SGHNT, CDR2 YYREEE (reference sequence). The V gene lost 1 base and the J gene lost 3 bases, with 7 bases spanning the gap. In nucleotides, the CDR3 is TGTGCCAGCAGCTTGAATAGCCACACCGGGGAGCTGTTTTTT. The encoded protein is CASSLNSHTGELFF. The full variable domain, its missing parts supplied by reference TRBV5-4 and TRBJ2-2, is ETGVTQSPTHLIKTRGQQVTLRCSSQSGHNTVSWYQQALGQGPQFIFQYYREEENGRGNFPPRFSGLQFPNYSSELNVNALELDDSALYLCASSLNSHTGELFFGEGSRLTVL.

The V and J genes are TRBV5-1 and TRBJ2-3, with D perhaps matching TRBD2 (6 bases). V lost 4 bases and J lost 1, with 13 bases in between. This CDR3 region has 15 residues. Per the germline V gene, CDR1 is SGHRS and CDR2 is YFSETQ. Here the CDR3 DNA reads TGCGCCAGCAGCCCGGACTACCATGGCACAGATACGCAGTATTTT. This sequence encodes CASSPDYHGTDTQYF. The variable domain in full, completed from reference TRBV5-1 and TRBJ2-3, reads KAGVTQTPRYLIKTRGQQVTLSCSPISGHRSVSWYQQTPGQGLQFLFEYFSETQRNKGNFPGRFSGRQFSNSRSEMNVSTLELGDSALYLCASSPDYHGTDTQYFGPGTRLTVL.

The chain employs TRBV19 and TRBJ1-1; TRBD1 agrees at 9 bases. The CDR3 runs 13 residues. The germline CDR1 and CDR2 sequences are LNHDA and SQIVND (reference sequence). Trimming removed 7 bases from V and 4 bases from J; junction bases left unmatched: 4. The CDR3 DNA is TGTGCCAGTACCGGACAGGGGAGCACTGAAGCTTTCTTT. Translation: CASTGQGSTEAFF.

The chain is built from TRBV4-1 and TRBJ1-2; perhaps TRBD1 as D (6 bases). Trimming shortened V by 0 bases and J by 12 bases, and 20 bases separated the two germline ends. The CDR3 extends over 15 amino acids. From germline, CDR1 is MGHRA and CDR2 YSYEKL. The CDR3 DNA sequence: TGCGCCAGCAGCCAAGATAGCTGGGGGCAGGGACCCGACACCTTC. Protein sequence: CASSQDSWGQGPDTF.

This sequence joins TRBV5-6 and TRBJ1-2, with D perhaps TRBD1 (6 bases). Between the trimmed V and J ends, which lost 0 bases and 6 bases, there was a span of 12 bases. Per germline, CDR1 SGHDT and CDR2 YYEEEE. This CDR3 region has 14 residues. This CDR3 reads CASSLAGAGDGYTF. As DNA, the CDR3 is TGTGCCAGCAGCTTGGCTGGGGCAGGGGATGGCTACACCTTC.

The chain has TRBV6-6 and TRBJ2-3, with D unclear. Germline CDR1 and CDR2: MNHNY and SVGAGI (reference sequence). V lost 0 bases to trimming and J lost 2 bases, with 6 bases between them. The CDR3 runs 14 residues. The CDR3 coding sequence is TGTGCCAGCAGTTACTCGCCGTTCACAGATACGCAGTATTTT. Translating gives CASSYSPFTDTQYF.

The CDR3 DNA follows: TGTGCCAGCAGTGAATTGTTGGCCGAGCAGTACTTC. Its protein is CASSELLAEQYF. The chain employs TRBV6-1 and TRBJ2-7; D is unresolved. The CDR3 is 12 residues long. The ends were cut back, 2 bases at V and 6 bases at J, with 8 bases in the middle. The V gene's germline CDR1 is MNHNS and CDR2 SASEGT.

This chain joins TRBV7-9 and TRBJ2-1; tentatively, D is TRBD2 (6 bases). Germline V lookup: CDR1 SEHNR, CDR2 FQNEAQ (reference sequence). V was trimmed by 5 bases and J by 5 bases, leaving 10 bases between them. The CDR3 loop spans 13 amino acids. CDR3 in DNA: TGTGCCAGCAGCCCAATAGCGGACAATGAGCAGTTCTTC. It is translated as CASSPIADNEQFF.

The J gene is TRBJ2-2, the V gene TRBV4-3; the D is unclear. CDR1 and CDR2 (germline): LGHNA, YSLEER. This CDR3 is built from 16 residues. Trimming removed 2 bases from V and 6 bases from J, with 16 bases in between. CDR3 loop: CASSQKPLPSSGELFF. In nucleotides, the CDR3 is TGCGCCAGCAGCCAAAAACCCCTTCCGTCTTCCGGGGAGCTGTTTTTT.

The chain links TRBV30 to TRBJ1-3; TRBD1 might be the D (6 bases). The V end was cut by 0 bases, the J end by 7 bases, with 13 bases between. This CDR3 comprises 14 residues. Per germline, CDR1 GTSNPN and CDR2 SVGIG (reference sequence). CDR3: CAWSVLRGWNTIYF. The CDR3 DNA sequence: TGTGCCTGGAGTGTACTCAGGGGATGGAACACCATATATTTT. Looking up the rest from reference TRBV30 and TRBJ1-3 gives the full variable domain: SQTIHQWPATLVQPVGSPLSLECTVEGTSNPNLYWYRQAAGRGLQLLFYSVGIGQISSEVPQNLSASRPQDRQFILSSKKLLLSDSGFYLCAWSVLRGWNTIYFGEGSWLTVV.

V usage is TRBV7-2 and J usage is TRBJ2-1; 7 bases line up with TRBD2. The trim removed 0 bases at V and 6 bases at J, leaving 5 bases unmatched. The CDR3 contains 15 residues. The germline CDR1 and CDR2 sequences are SGHTA and FQGNSA. CDR3 coding DNA: TGTGCCAGCAGCTTAGCTCAACCTAGCGGCAATGAGCAGTTCTTC. It encodes CASSLAQPSGNEQFF.

CDR3 sequence reads: CASSLDTNNQPQHF. In nucleotides, the CDR3 is TGTGCCAGCAGTCTGGACACCAACAATCAGCCCCAGCATTTT. This chain links TRBV28 with TRBJ1-5; a weak D match, TRBD1 (5 bases). From germline, CDR1 is MDHEN and CDR2 SYDVKM. This CDR3 contains 14 residues. V was pared by 5 bases and J by 3 bases, with 11 bases between.

V gene TRBV2 combines with J gene TRBJ1-1, with 8 bases fitting TRBD1. CDR3 length equals 16 residues. The V and J ends lost 6 bases and 1 base, in that order; junction bases with no gene match: 10. Germline V gene data show CDR1 as SNHLY and CDR2 as FYNNEI. The CDR3 loop is CASRDEEGTGNTEAFF. CDR3 DNA sequence: TGTGCCAGCAGGGACGAAGAAGGGACAGGGAACACTGAAGCTTTCTTT.

As DNA, the CDR3 is TGTGCCTGGAGAGGACAGGGGGCCGGGGAGCTGTTTTTT. Translation: CAWRGQGAGELFF. The chain combines TRBV30 with TRBJ2-2, with 10 bases that match TRBD1. This CDR3 has 13 residues. V gave up 3 bases and J gave up 6 bases; unmatched junction bases: 1. Germline CDR1 GTSNPN, CDR2 SVGIG (reference sequence).

With respect to this clonotype: The germline gene is not matched at one end of the junction; a read error may be the cause. The chain combines TRBV3-1 with TRBJ2-1; 8 bases map to TRBD2. Germline CDR1 and CDR2: LGHDT and YNNKEL (reference sequence). This CDR3 region has 12 residues. The CDR3 region has the DNA TGTGCCAGCAGCCAAGATAGAGCGGGAGAGGTCTTC. It encodes CASSQDRAGEVF.

The chain carries TRBV5-4 and TRBJ1-2; D is perhaps TRBD1 (5 bases). The germline V gene encodes CDR1 SGHNT and CDR2 YYREEE (reference sequence). The CDR3 is made up of 14 amino acids. Trimming took 3 bases from V and 2 from J, leaving 11 bases between them. CDR3: CASSSRDGNYGYTF. CDR3 nucleotides: TGTGCCAGCAGCTCTCGGGACGGAAACTATGGCTACACCTTC.

This chain joins TRBV15 and TRBJ2-7; D is tentatively TRBD1 or TRBD2 (6 bases each). V dropped 0 bases and J dropped 4 bases, with 16 bases sitting between them. The length of the CDR3 is 16 residues. Germline CDR1 LNHNV, CDR2 YYDKDF (reference sequence). CDR3 sequence reads: CATSRDWGADMYEQYF. The CDR3 DNA reads as TGTGCCACCAGCAGAGATTGGGGGGCCGATATGTACGAGCAGTACTTC.

The chain combines TRBV12-3 or TRBV12-4 with TRBJ1-1; no reliable D call. The CDR3 is 14 residues long. The V end lost 6 bases, the J end lost 0 bases, and 11 bases lay between the germline ends. The CDR3 DNA reads TGTGCCAGCAGCGCCCCTCCATTGAACACTGAAGCTTTCTTT. Its translation is CASSAPPLNTEAFF.

The chain uses TRBV5-1 and TRBJ2-3; TRBD2 aligns across 11 bases. V dropped 4 bases and J dropped 4; count of bases not matched to a gene: 20. The germline gives CDR1 SGHRS, CDR2 YFSETQ. This CDR3 contains 20 residues. The CDR3 DNA is TGCGCCAGCAGCCTAAAGGGGGCTCCGGGACTAGCGGAGGGGGCAGATACGCAGTATTTT. Its translation is CASSLKGAPGLAEGADTQYF.

V usage is TRBV4-2 and J usage is TRBJ2-7; the D is unclear. The CDR3 spans 13 residues. V lost 0 bases and J 3 bases, leaving 6 bases between the germline ends. The germline CDR1 and CDR2 sequences are LGHNA and YNFKEQ. CDR3 nucleotide sequence: TGTGCCAGCAGCCAAGATCGCGGCTACGAGCAGTACTTC. Protein sequence: CASSQDRGYEQYF.

V and J are TRBV19 and TRBJ2-5; D gene ambiguous. V was trimmed by 6 bases and J by 2 bases, leaving 13 bases between them. In germline, CDR1 is LNHDA, CDR2 SQIVND (reference sequence). CDR3 size: 14 residues. The CDR3 nucleotides are TGTGCCAGTAGGGGCAAGCAGAGTCAAGAGACCCAGTACTTC. Protein product: CASRGKQSQETQYF.